The present entry profiles one T cell receptor beta chain with its context. The antigen remains unidentified. Time point denoted: patch test 3, about 24 weeks after DPC sensitization. Treatment given: therapeutic diphenylcyclopropenone sensitization with weekly scalp DPC. TCRdb analysed the RACE reads with MiXCR anew, one entry per CDR3 protein. The data contain about 90,000 distinct CDR3 sequences, approximately 10% of them singletons. Germline V gene sequence: CDR1 DFQATT, CDR2 SNEGSKA (reference sequence). CDR3 length: 15 residues. After removal of 6 bases from V and 1 base from J, the junction contained 4 bases not matched to a gene. These data are taken from a study of human T cells and chemical hapten exposure. Study summary: Women made up most patients, who had alopecia areata, totalis or universalis.

Study findings and constraints: After DPC sensitization, TCRs above 1 in 1000 frequency showed no change.

The sequence was collected from a woman aged 25 to 39 with alopecia areata. Some clones in this sample may be carry-over from other donors' samples. This sequence joins TRBV20-1 and TRBJ2-1, with 12 bases identical to TRBD2. The input for sequencing was whole blood, taken in connection with sensitization to the hapten diphenylcyclopropenone (DPC). The CDR3 DNA follows: TGCAGTGCCATGGGGACTAGCGGGTCCTACAATGAGCAGTTCTTC. The encoded protein is CSAMGTSGSYNEQFF.